This TCR beta chain is from a study of cytomegalovirus exposure and HLA in healthy donors. Looking at the study overall: From some 180 million T cells, an earlier analysis saw around 120 million unique TCR beta sequences. General study findings and limits: Later on, an analysis tied approximately 17,000 TCR beta sequences to HLA alleles at 0.05 false discovery rate.

Donors consisted of healthy bone marrow donors. The PCR employed 60 Vbeta primers together with 13 Jbeta primers. Assay used: immunoSEQ multiplex PCR; TCRdb lists only in-frame clones, some missing. This sample yields roughly 170,000 clones, of which about 82% are seen a single time; around 0.71% belongs to the top ten. Germline CDR1 and CDR2: SGHAT and FQNNGV. V trimming: 8 bases; J trimming: 4 bases; junction bases outside the gene matches: 13. The CDR3 extends over 15 amino acids. In the case of this clone: Its specificity is unknown.

Sequencing input: PBMCs. The sequence was collected from a female donor in good health and CMV-seronegative. The chain uses TRBV11-2 and TRBJ2-5; 7 bases match TRBD1. The CDR3 region has the DNA TGTGCCAGCCGAGAGGGGGCGTACGGCGGAGAGACCCAGTACTTC. Translation: CASREGAYGGETQYF.